This T cell receptor beta chain was documented in a study of shared clonotypes between healthy human individuals. This CDR3 comprises 16 residues. V lost 3 bases and J lost 4; bases outside the gene matches: 7. Germline V gives CDR1 SEHNR, CDR2 FQNEAQ (reference sequence). Source study methods: ImmunoSEQ supplied junction-only sequences lacking quality scores, so filtering was different. Libraries were prepared by immunoSEQ multiplex PCR; TCRdb keeps only in-frame clonotypes and omits some of them. V, J and clone size derive from that table, while D and trimming were established from the DNA sequence. Of fewer than 650,000 clones in the sample, 76% are singletons; the top ten hold 10% to 15%.

The receptor's source is a woman aged 40 to 50 in good health. Some clones in this sample may be carry-over from other donors' samples. The gene calls are TRBV7-9 and TRBJ2-2; TRBD1 matches at 8 bases. The sequencing input was PBMCs. As DNA, the CDR3 is TGTGCCAGCAGCTTTTCCCGGACAGGGACCACCGGGGAGCTGTTTTTT. This gives the protein CASSFSRTGTTGELFF.